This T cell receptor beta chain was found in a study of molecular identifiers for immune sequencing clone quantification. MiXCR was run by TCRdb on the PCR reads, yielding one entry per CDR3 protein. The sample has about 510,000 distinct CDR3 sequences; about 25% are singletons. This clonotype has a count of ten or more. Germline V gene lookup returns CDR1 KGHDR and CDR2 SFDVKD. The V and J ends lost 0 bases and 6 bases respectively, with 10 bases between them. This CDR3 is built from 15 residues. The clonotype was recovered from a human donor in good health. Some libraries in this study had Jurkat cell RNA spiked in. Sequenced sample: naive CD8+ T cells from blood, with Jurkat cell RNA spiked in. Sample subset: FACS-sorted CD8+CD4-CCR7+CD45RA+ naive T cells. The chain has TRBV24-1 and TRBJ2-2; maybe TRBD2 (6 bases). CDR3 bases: TGTGCCACCAGTGATTTGTCGACGGGGGCCGGGGAGCTGTTTTTT. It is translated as CATSDLSTGAGELFF.